Following are 27 T cell receptor beta chains from one sample sequenced in a study of breast tumors, draining lymph nodes, adjacent tissues. Axillary draining lymph nodes of breast cancer patients supplied the node samples. TCRdb processed the multiplex PCR reads anew with MiXCR; each CDR3 protein has one entry. The table includes roughly 100,000 distinct CDR3 sequences, less than 40% detected once. Sample: axillary lymph node tissue. These receptors all come from a female donor with breast cancer. Some clones in this sample may be carry-over from other donors' samples.

V is TRBV29-1 and J is TRBJ1-4; D possibly corresponds to TRBD1 (6 bases). From germline, CDR1 is SQVTM and CDR2 ANQGSEA. The V and J ends lost 4 bases and 7 bases respectively, with 16 bases between them. The CDR3 covers 14 residues. The CDR3 DNA follows: TGCAGCGTTGGGACTGGGGGCGGAAGTGAAAAACTGTTTTTT. As protein: CSVGTGGGSEKLFF.

The V and J genes are TRBV20-1 and TRBJ2-3; 7 nucleotides match TRBD2. The CDR3 sequence is 13 residues long. After removal of 0 bases from V and 6 bases from J, the junction contained 3 bases not matched to a gene. CDR1 is DFQATT and CDR2 is SNEGSKA in the germline V gene (reference sequence). Written as DNA, the CDR3 is TGCAGTGCTAGAGATGGGGGGGGGGATACGCAGTATTTT. Translated: CSARDGGGDTQYF.

This clonotype was observed many times. One junction end disagrees with the germline gene, perhaps due to a read error. The chain is built from TRBV12-3 or TRBV12-4 and TRBJ1-5; 7 bases line up with TRBD1. This CDR3 region has 15 residues. DNA for the CDR3: TGTGCCAGCAGCCTAGGGGGCTATAGCAATCAACCCCAGCATTTT. This gives the protein CASSLGGYSNQPQHF.

The V and J genes are TRBV29-1 and TRBJ1-2; D is unclear. CDR1 and CDR2 from the germline V gene are SQVTM and ANQGSEA. The CDR3 runs to 11 residues. V lost 8 bases and J 0 bases, leaving 7 bases between the germline ends. The CDR3 here is CSRDTNYGYTF. CDR3 in DNA: TGCAGCCGCGACACTAACTATGGCTACACCTTC.

Notes on this clonotype: A single base separates this from a much larger clone, so it may be a read error. V and J are TRBV20-1 and TRBJ2-2; D unclear. This CDR3 has 16 residues. Germline CDR1 DFQATT, CDR2 SNEGSKA (reference sequence). CDR3 region: CGARDVGSRTTGELFF. The CDR3 DNA sequence: TGCGGTGCTAGAGATGTGGGGTCTCGAACCACCGGGGAGCTGTTTTTT.

This chain links TRBV20-1 with TRBJ2-7; a weak D match, TRBD1 (6 bases). Germline V gene sequence: CDR1 DFQATT, CDR2 SNEGSKA (reference sequence). V was cut by 6 bases and J by 6 bases, with 18 bases left in between. The CDR3 consists of 13 residues. CDR3 amino acids: CSASGGRTCEQYF. Here the CDR3 DNA reads TGCAGTGCCAGTGGGGGCAGAACCTGCGAGCAGTACTTC.

This chain connects TRBV6-2 or TRBV6-3 to TRBJ2-5; possibly TRBD1 for D (8 bases). The CDR3 has 14 residues. Germline CDR1 reads MNHEY; CDR2 reads SVGEGT. V was trimmed by 6 bases and J by 9 bases, leaving 20 bases between them. CDR3: CASRQGGQGRPQYF. Written as DNA, the CDR3 is TGTGCCAGCAGACAGGGGGGGCAGGGACGACCCCAGTACTTC.

This clonotype has a count of ten or more. The V call is TRBV12-3 or TRBV12-4, the J call TRBJ2-5, with 9 nucleotides matching TRBD2. The CDR3 has 20 residues. After removal of 5 bases from V and 4 bases from J, the junction contained 23 bases not matched to a gene. Written as DNA, the CDR3 is TGTGCCAGCAGTCAGCGGGAATACTTTAGCGGGAGAAAAGAGAGAGAGACCCAGTACTTC. This gives the protein CASSQREYFSGRKERETQYF.

This clonotype appeared many times. This sequence joins TRBV6-1 and TRBJ1-4; TRBD1 matches 12 bases. Losses at the gene ends were 10 bases for V and 10 bases for J; bases not matched to a gene: 7. CDR3 size: 13 residues. Germline CDR1 reads MNHNS; CDR2 reads SASEGT. CDR3: CAIAGQGAGKLFF. The CDR3 DNA follows: TGTGCCATTGCGGGACAGGGGGCAGGAAAACTGTTTTTT.

This clonotype appeared many times. Sequence at one end of the junction differs from germline and may be a read error. The rearrangement joins TRBV20-1 to TRBJ1-5; possibly TRBD1 for D (6 bases). The V gene's germline CDR1 is DFQATT and CDR2 SNEGSKA (reference sequence). The CDR3 totals 14 residues. DNA for the CDR3: TGCAGTACTAGTAGGGGGTATAGCAATCAGCCCCAGCATTTT. The encoded protein is CSTSRGYSNQPQHF.

This clonotype was found a few times. This chain links TRBV6-5 with TRBJ1-1; 7 bases agree with TRBD1. The CDR3 is made up of 14 amino acids. V was clipped by 7 bases and J by 4 bases; unmatched bases: 9. From germline, CDR1 is MNHEY and CDR2 SVGAGI. The CDR3 DNA reads as TGTGCCAGCACCTCCAGGGCAGGGGGCACTGAAGCTTTCTTT. As protein: CASTSRAGGTEAFF.

This clonotype was seen ten or more times. The V gene is TRBV11-2, the J gene TRBJ1-6; possibly TRBD1 for D (6 bases). CDR3 size: 17 residues. The germline V and J ends were trimmed by 0 bases and 10 bases, with 19 bases remaining between them. Germline-derived CDR1 and CDR2 are SGHAT and FQNNGV. In DNA, the CDR3 is TGTGCCAGCAGCTTAGATTACCGGACAGCCACCGGGTCACCCCTCCACTTT. Amino acids: CASSLDYRTATGSPLHF.

As concerns this clonotype: At one end the junction does not follow the germline gene, possibly because of a read error. The CDR3 is CAGNRGLMDTQCF. In DNA form, the CDR3 reads TGTGCCGGTAACCGGGGGCTGATGGATACGCAGTGTTTT. This chain connects TRBV19 to TRBJ2-3; D may be TRBD1 or TRBD2 (6 bases each). The length of the CDR3 is 13 residues. The germline gives CDR1 LNHDA, CDR2 SQIVND (reference sequence).

This clonotype was found once. At one end the junction does not follow the germline gene, possibly because of a read error. The chain couples TRBV9 to TRBJ2-7; D possibly corresponds to TRBD1 (6 bases). The germline V gene encodes CDR1 SGDLS and CDR2 YYNGEE. The CDR3 spans 16 residues. The CDR3 DNA sequence: TGCGCCAGCAGCGTAGCCCCGGTACAGGGATTCTACGAGCAGTACTTC. Amino acid sequence: CASSVAPVQGFYEQYF.

On this clonotype: This may come from a read error, since a much larger clone is one base off. The chain uses TRBV20-1 and TRBJ2-1, with 7 bases that match TRBD2. The junction had 8 bases not matched to a gene; V was cut back by 3 bases and J by 0 bases. The CDR3 spans 16 residues. The germline V gene has CDR1 DFQATT and CDR2 SNEGSKA (reference sequence). The chain's CDR3 is CSARLLAEASYNEQFF. The CDR3 DNA sequence: TGCAGTGCTAGGCTTCTAGCGGAGGCCTCCTACAATGAGCAGTTCTTC.

As for this clonotype: This is likely a read error, given that the CDR3 carries no conserved phenylalanine or tryptophan at its end. The chain employs TRBV7-7 and TRBJ2-3; 11 nucleotides agree with TRBD2. The V gene's germline CDR1 is SSHAT and CDR2 FNYEAQ (reference sequence). The CDR3 is 13 amino acids. The CDR3 sequence is CASSLAGGDTQYS. In DNA, the CDR3 is TGTGCTAGCAGCTTAGCGGGGGGGGATACGCAGTATTCT.

This clonotype was recorded at least ten times. The rearrangement joins TRBV7-2 to TRBJ2-3; TRBD2 aligns across 7 bases. The CDR3 has 15 amino acids. In germline, CDR1 is SGHTA, CDR2 FQGNSA. V gave up 2 bases and J gave up 2 bases; unmatched junction bases: 4. The CDR3 is CASSLRGLFTDTQYF. Written as DNA, the CDR3 is TGTGCCAGCAGCTTACGGGGACTATTCACAGATACGCAGTATTTT.

This rearrangement joins TRBV10-3 to TRBJ1-2, with D perhaps TRBD1 (5 bases). This CDR3 region has 15 residues. Trimming left V 11 bases short and J 8 bases short, with 27 bases between. Germline CDR1 is ENHRY and CDR2 is SYGVKD. The CDR3 coding sequence is TGTGCCTCCAGGGAAAATGGAAAACTGTTGGAGGGCTACACCTTC. Its protein product is CASRENGKLLEGYTF.

This clonotype was found a few times. CDR3 coding DNA: TGTGCCAGCAGCGGACCTGGGGTGGAAGCTTTCTTT. This sequence encodes CASSGPGVEAFF. The chain has TRBV9 and TRBJ1-1, with D uncertain. The CDR3 consists of 12 residues. From germline, CDR1 is SGDLS and CDR2 YYNGEE. V was shortened by 3 bases and J by 8 bases, with 11 bases between the two germline ends.

This clonotype showed up many times. One end of the junction is discordant with germline, which a read error may explain. The chain combines TRBV6-5 with TRBJ2-7; maybe TRBD1 (5 bases). Germline V gene data show CDR1 as MNHEY and CDR2 as SVGAGI. The CDR3 length is 19 residues. In nucleotides, the CDR3 is TGTGCCAGCAGTCACTCGATTCGATTCGGCAGGGAAACGCCCTACGAGCAGTACTTC. It is translated as CASSHSIRFGRETPYEQYF.

This clonotype has more than one count but fewer than ten. This could be a read error, since a much larger clone is one nucleotide away. The J gene is TRBJ2-5, the V gene TRBV5-8, with 9 bases fitting TRBD2. This CDR3 contains 14 residues. In germline, CDR1 is SGHTS, CDR2 YDEGEE. CDR3 bases: TGTGCCAGCAGCCCCGGGACTAGCCCCAAGACCCAGTCCTTC. Translated: CASSPGTSPKTQSF.

Concerning this clonotype itself: Since a much larger clone is just one base distant, this may be a read error. The rearrangement links TRBV5-1 to TRBJ1-5, with 8 bases aligning to TRBD1. CDR1 and CDR2 (germline): SGHRS, YFSETQ. The CDR3 length is 16 residues. This chain's CDR3 is CASSYNRGTSSQPQHF. The CDR3 DNA sequence: TGCGCCAGCAGCTACAACAGGGGGACCAGCAGTCAGCCCCAGCATTTT.

The sample holds many counts of this clonotype. J is TRBJ2-3 and V is TRBV19, with 9 bases identical to TRBD2. The CDR3 extends over 15 amino acids. The germline V gene has CDR1 LNHDA and CDR2 SQIVND (reference sequence). Trimming cost V 4 bases and J 0 bases; bases outside gene matches: 2. CDR3 DNA: TGTGCCAGTAGTAGCGGGGGGGCTAGCACAGATACGCAGTATTTT. It specifies CASSSGGASTDTQYF.

This clonotype has a handful of counts. The rearrangement joins TRBV7-9 to TRBJ1-1; perhaps TRBD1 as D (5 bases). CDR1 and CDR2 (germline): SEHNR, FQNEAQ (reference sequence). V was pared by 1 base and J by 2 bases, with 11 bases between. This CDR3 region has 15 residues. The DNA of the CDR3 is TGTGCCAGCAGCTTAGACCGGGGGTCAAACACTGAAGCTTTCTTT. Amino acids: CASSLDRGSNTEAFF.

The chain has TRBV20-1 and TRBJ2-1; D is unclear. This CDR3 spans 16 amino acids. Germline CDR1 reads DFQATT; CDR2 reads SNEGSKA (reference sequence). V lost 1 base to trimming and J lost 0 bases, with 13 bases between them. CDR3: CSARASWGRSYNEQFF. The CDR3 bases are TGCAGTGCTAGAGCCTCATGGGGTCGCTCCTACAATGAGCAGTTCTTC.

This clonotype was counted many times. The rearrangement joins TRBV29-1 to TRBJ1-6, with unresolved D. The CDR3 length is 12 residues. Germline CDR1 SQVTM, CDR2 ANQGSEA. Between the trimmed V and J ends, which lost 4 bases and 7 bases, there was a span of 8 bases. CDR3 DNA: TGCAGCGTTGGGGGTGGCAATTCACCCCTCCACTTT. Protein product: CSVGGGNSPLHF.

This clonotype was detected many times. The CDR3 reads CASSLGTGASPLHF. The DNA of the CDR3 is TGTGCCAGCAGCTTAGGGACAGGTGCCTCACCCCTCCACTTT. The chain recombines TRBV11-2 with TRBJ1-6; 7 bases agree with TRBD1. The CDR3 extends over 14 amino acids. The germline V gene encodes CDR1 SGHAT and CDR2 FQNNGV. Unmatched junction bases numbered 4, after V lost 1 base and J lost 10 bases. Full variable domain (remainder filled in from reference TRBV11-2 and TRBJ1-6): EAGVAQSPRYKIIEKRQSVAFWCNPISGHATLYWYQQILGQGPKLLIQFQNNGVVDDSQLPKDRFSAERLKGVDSTLKIQPAKLEDSAVYLCASSLGTGASPLHFGNGTRLTVT.